This entry is about one TCR beta chain. This clonotype came up many times. Base qualities were left out, and no much larger clone turns up one base away. TCR cDNA was made using 5'RACE template switching, a step that added a universal primer site and unique molecular identifiers. cDNA synthesis was primed from both the TCR alpha and TCR beta constant segments. Libraries were amplified in two PCR steps, with sample barcodes and sequencing adapters added in the second step. Sequencing of libraries was done on Illumina HiSeq 2500 (2x100 bp) or NovaSeq (2x150 bp). As for the authors' bioinformatics: MIGEC was used to demultiplex reads and collapse the reads into UMI consensus sequences, and MiXCR was used for V(D)J alignment. Vaccine-responding clonotypes were identified with edgeR using replicate PBMC samples, with FDR below 0.01 and a log2 fold change above 5 up to day 15 being required. Each bulk clonotype was labeled CD4 or CD8 based on which sequenced repertoire, CD4 or CD8, contained the clonotype at higher abundance. Clonotype frequencies in memory subsets were weighted by FACS-sorted cell numbers to estimate each clone's distribution across memory phenotypes. The raw public data were reprocessed by TCRdb itself: fastp quality trimming at Q25, MiXCR clonotype calling, in-frame beta chains only. Every distinct CDR3 protein forms one entry, paired with its most common genes and DNA. These V and J calls are TCRdb output, not the study's own analysis. For this sample there are 35,000 to 55,000 distinct CDR3 sequences; over 5.5% appear just once. The ten largest clones represent 10% of the sample.

The data derive from a study of T cells after yellow fever vaccination (dated by TCRdb to between 2018 and 2020). About the investigation overall: Using CD3, CD45RA, CCR7 and CD95 staining, memory subsets (EM, EMRA, CM and Tscm) were sorted on a BD FACS Aria III. The SMART-Seq v4 Ultra Low Input RNA kit was used to prepare libraries from fractions with low cell numbers. To follow T-cell clones before and after primary and booster YFV17D yellow fever vaccination, bulk TCR alpha and beta repertoires were sequenced over time. The cohort comprised two healthy male donors, one aged 18 to 30 and one aged 30 to 40 years. Blood samples were taken at several timepoints before and after primary and secondary immunization, and bulk PBMC replicates and cell subsets were isolated. Sorting of memory subsets took place on days 0, 15 and 45 and at 18 months after primary vaccination, as well as on days 0, 15 and 45 after the 30-year booster.

The treatment or condition label here, explained by the study, means: live attenuated yellow fever vaccine strain. A standard Ficoll-Paque protocol was used to isolate PBMCs from peripheral blood. RNA from sorted memory subsets was extracted with the RNeasy Micro Kit. Results and caveats for the whole study, not just this receptor: Only two donors were included in the study, so the extent to which the findings can be generalized is limited. A small share of clonotypes was detected in both CD4 and CD8 compartments, with the overlap likely arising from convergent recombination. After the booster, most of the clones that had expanded following primary vaccination were detected again (approximately 95% of CD4 and 80% to 90% of CD8), which suggests that memory was broadly maintained. The secondary T-cell response was found to be weaker but faster than the primary response, with a peak reached on day 5 rather than on day 15. On day 0, almost all vaccine-responding clonotypes were found to be below detection in the sorted memory subsets. Because abundant contaminating clonotypes from the bulk population could be contained in FACS-sorted repertoires, computational filtering was required.

V is reduced by 1 base and J by 5 bases, leaving a spacing of 6 bases between them. Reading the germline V gene gives CDR1 SGHRS and CDR2 YFSETQ. Including the terminal cysteine and phenylalanine, the CDR3 comprises 12 residues. Of all the DNA, just the CDR3 is kept, 36 bases in frame from base 1. The receptor chain draws on TRBV5-1 and TRBJ1-2, with no D gene named confidently. This sequence originates from a man aged 25-45 years who received the YFV17D yellow fever vaccine. Sequencing was performed on PBMCs, either bulk or a sorted T-cell subset (CD4+, CD8+, memory, or dextramer-sorted; not recorded which), taken 45 days after the yellow fever booster vaccination. The nucleotide sequence reads TGCGCCAGCAGCTTGATTGGGTATGGCTACACCTTC. Its protein reads: CASSLIGYGYTF. The full variable domain, with segments outside the CDR3 supplied by the reference TRBV5-1 and TRBJ1-2 proteins, appears as KAGVTQTPRYLIKTRGQQVTLSCSPISGHRSVSWYQQTPGQGLQFLFEYFSETQRNKGNFPGRFSGRQFSNSRSEMNVSTLELGDSALYLCASSLIGYGYTFGSGTRLTVV.